The sequence of this T cell receptor beta chain was determined in a study of cytomegalovirus exposure and HLA in healthy donors (dated by TCRdb to about 2017). Broadly, across the study: An earlier analysis of some 500 of the donors reported 276 Gb of sequence data and approximately 110 million unique TCR beta sequences from 150 million to 200 million T cells. To predict cytomegalovirus infection status, the study brought together high-throughput TCR immunosequencing, statistical association of individual TCRs with disease status, and machine learning. Roughly 300 gigabases of sequencing data and 91 million or so unique TCR sequences made up an early release that covered fewer than 650 HLA-typed donors. Rather than drawing on any new phenotypic data, the later analysis identified candidate immune exposures from TCR beta sequences and the way those sequences occurred across donors. All discovery cohort repertoires had been generated using a single sequencing platform. Typing coverage varied by locus: 629-630 donors for A, B, C, DRB1 and DQB1; more than 500 for DQA1; approximately 570 for DPA1; about 450 for DPB1. HLA typing covered class I and class II loci at four-digit resolution. In a later genetic analysis, genome-wide SNP genotypes for about 60% of the 666 donors were used, and that subset was treated as a discovery cohort. Because of strong linkage in the cohort, roughly five DR-DQ haplotypes were treated as single units for association and clustering. The study profiled the T cell repertoires of 550 to 700 subjects by immunosequencing and related them to cytomegalovirus serostatus. Donor age, sex, ethnicity and CMV serostatus were collected together with the repertoire data. In addition to the first cohort of 650 to 750 subjects, a separate validation cohort of 120 different subjects was used. In a later analysis, previously published TCR beta repertoires from 666 donors were re-analyzed and high-resolution HLA genotyping was added so that TCR occurrence patterns could be studied. Among some 410 genotyped donors of the cohort, an average of 235,054 unique TCR beta nucleotide sequences were sequenced per donor, roughly 20% of them non-productive. The genetic ancestry cluster associated with self-reported Caucasian donors included about four fifths of the 398 genotyped donors. The study aimed to test whether signatures of past pathogen exposure could be identified by cataloging public T cell receptors. In an earlier analysis of roughly 540 of the donors, high-throughput TCR beta sequencing was used to judge whether each TCR beta V gene segment behaved as functional or pseudogenic. Results the study describes overall, beyond this receptor: The presence/absence analyses assumed that sequencing depth was roughly uniform across donors, and that assumption may not be true. At a false discovery rate of 0.05, a later analysis linked 16,000 or so TCR beta sequences to specific HLA alleles. Three of the identified cytomegalovirus-associated TCR beta chains were confirmed in vitro to be specific for cytomegalovirus antigens. Most TCR sequences were seen in very few donors, while some public TCRs were found in many individuals. Broadly in line with IMGT annotations, most TCR beta V segments showed up in productive rearrangements about 87% or about 30% of the time in an earlier analysis of a few hundred of the donors. The 87-base-pair reads could not distinguish some IMGT-functional V segments, including TRBV6-2 and TRBV6-3, so those segments were excluded. For the cohort, immune exposure information was limited to CMV serostatus. Because some donors lacked HLA typing at each locus, the association tests relied only on the typed subset. In a later genetic analysis, fewer N-insertions in productive TCRs were reported among donors in an Asian-associated ancestry cluster than the roughly 640-donor mean. In both the original and validation cohorts, the classifier was reported to diagnose cytomegalovirus status with high specificity and sensitivity. A group of highly shared sequence variants was considered likely to be a technical artifact of the sequencing pipeline. In the study, approximately 160 TCR beta chains were listed as associated with cytomegalovirus. In this cohort, only TCR beta chains were sequenced, and detectable features were limited by the absence of alpha or paired-chain data. A later analysis reported that several top co-occurrence clusters appeared linked to parvovirus B19, influenza, CMV and Epstein-Barr virus. A further reported finding was that TCR beta sequences accurately predicted the HLA-A and HLA-B alleles for most subjects in the first cohort. When HLA alleles, especially DR and DQ, strongly co-occurred, attributing TCR associations to individual alleles was difficult. The authors suggested that the approach could potentially be extended to other disease states and immunological phenotypes. In a later analysis, TCR association rates were found to vary across HLA loci, with the most associated TCRs seen for DRB1 alleles and the fewest for HLA-C alleles. In a later genetic analysis, a missense DCLRE1C variant was associated with V-gene and J-gene trimming of TCR beta chains, and the association was replicated in an independent cohort. In a later analysis, HLA-associated TCR beta chains were found to be more clonally expanded and to have lower generation probabilities than equally common non-associated chains. Linkage disequilibrium might explain the correlated functional status among segregating V segments, but an unknown experimental factor could not be ruled out. Because counts were too low, roughly 18 rarely observed V segments, including chromosome 9 orphons, were left out of the earlier analysis of roughly 600 of the donors. In a later analysis, most CMV-associated TCR beta chains were found to appear HLA-restricted, with HLA associations seemingly driven largely by CMV exposure.

V was cut back by 2 bases and J by 2 bases, leaving a gap of 12 bases between them. The germline V gene gives CDR1 as SGHTA and CDR2 as FQGTGA. The CDR3 runs 15 amino acids, cysteine and phenylalanine included. This entry keeps only the CDR3 DNA: 45 bases, framed from base 1. Receptors were amplified or captured by the immunoSEQ multiplex PCR assay. For the multiplex PCR, a mixture combining 60 forward primers for TCR Vbeta segments and 13 reverse primers for TCR Jbeta segments was used. Amplification of the CDR3 region of rearranged TCR beta genes was performed with a multiplex PCR assay on genomic DNA. Amplified TCR beta libraries were sequenced as 87-base-pair reads on the Illumina HiSeq System. Processing in the source paper ran as follows. In a later analysis, around 80 million unique TCR beta chains were counted across the approximately 640 repertoires, and about 10 million of these chains were shared by at least two donors. Raw reads were error-corrected and collapsed into unique sequences with a nearest-neighbor algorithm that merged closely related sequences to remove PCR and sequencing errors. V, D and J gene segments were assigned by aligning CDR3 sequences to IMGT reference sequences. For a sequence to be retained, a match of at least six nucleotides to both a V gene segment and a J gene segment was required. Rearrangements were classified as productive when the CDR3 lacked stop codons and remained in frame with V and J, and all other rearrangements were classified as non-productive. CDR3 was defined by IMGT convention, running from the second conserved V-encoded cysteine to the conserved J-encoded phenylalanine. The earlier analysis of 500 to 750 of the donors excluded any sequence lacking an unambiguous match to a single V gene segment. An earlier analysis of several hundred of the donors called V segments functional above 56.7% productive rearrangements and segregating when the between-donor standard deviation exceeded 5%. To diagnose cytomegalovirus status from the catalog of TCR beta chain sequences, a statistical classification framework was built. In a later analysis, V and J genes were assigned by comparing TCR nucleotide sequences against IMGT/GENE-DB human TR gene sequences. A later analysis assigned CDR3 sequences and most-parsimonious VDJ recombination scenarios with the TCRdist pipeline. In a later analysis, each TCR beta chain was defined by its CDR3 amino acid sequence together with its V-gene family, and reads without a unique V-gene family were excluded. As a way to deal with suspected cross-contamination and a sequencing artifact, a later analysis dropped nearly 600 nucleotide sequences that were highly shared and had low generation probability. In a later analysis, a clonal expansion index for each public chain was calculated from normalized within-repertoire ranks of inferred template counts. In a later analysis, generation probabilities were computed using a VDJ recombination model fitted to out-of-frame rearrangements, and the results were checked against IGoR. Hypergeometric tests were used in a later analysis to score TCR-TCR, TCR-HLA and TCR-CMV co-occurrence, with a repertoire-size bias correction applied to the TCR pairs. To estimate false discovery rates, a later analysis permuted the HLA or CMV assignments 20 times. In a later analysis, co-occurring TCRs were grouped with DBSCAN, and TCRdist sequence similarity was added when clustering was performed within HLA-allele-positive subsets. Co-occurrence clustering excluded repertoires with fewer than 30,000 or more than 120,000 public chains, plus five with anomalous nucleotide sharing. TCRdb took this table from immuneACCESS and kept in-frame rearrangements with V and J called. Such tables lack part of the clones; where checked against another copy, unresolved V genes explain under half of the gap, and the rest is unexplained. Clone size and the V and J calls come from that table; the DNA yielded D and trimming. For this sample the table gives some 100,000 clones, of which approximately 68% were detected only once. About 4.5% of the sample is in the top ten clones.

In total, about 650 healthy bone marrow donors made up the cohort. Cohort members were all nominally healthy when sampled, although unrecorded immune exposures were likely present. The donor tested CMV seropositive, placing the donor among the roughly 300 seropositive members of the cohort. A peripheral blood sample was collected from each donor, and TCR beta sequencing was performed on peripheral blood mononuclear cells. The Qiagen DNeasy Blood Extraction Kit was used to extract genomic DNA from the blood cell samples. As to this clone: Its antigen is not yet known. No much larger clonotype is one base removed from it; base qualities were not supplied.

Sequenced material: PBMCs. This clonotype originated in a woman aged 18 to 35 in good health and CMV-seropositive. Recombination connected TRBV7-3 to TRBJ1-1; the D gene assignment is ambiguous. The DNA is as follows: TGTGCCAGCAGCTTAGAGGGAGGAACAAACACTGAAGCTTTCTTT. Translated, it reads CASSLEGGTNTEAFF.